A single sample is the source of the 11 T cell receptor beta chains below, sequenced in a study of shared clonotypes between healthy human individuals. Sequencing used immunoSEQ multiplex PCR; TCRdb keeps in-frame clones, though not all of them. The data show 2,500,000 or so clones, 93% seen once. The specimen sequenced was naive CD4+ T cells from PBMCs. Subset noted: CD45RA+ positively selected. These receptor sequences come from a man between 18 and 35 years old in good health. Some clones in this sample may be carry-over from other donors' samples.

The chain recombines TRBV28 with TRBJ2-7, with TRBD1 matching 9 bases. The ends lost 6 bases at V and 3 bases at J; junction bases unmatched: 12. The germline gives CDR1 MDHEN, CDR2 SYDVKM. This CDR3 comprises 16 residues. In nucleotides, the CDR3 is TGTGCCAGCAGCCATTTGATAGGACAGGGGAACTACGAGCAGTACTTC. Protein sequence: CASSHLIGQGNYEQYF.

The V gene is TRBV19, the J gene TRBJ1-6; 7 bases are shared with TRBD1. Germline CDR1 reads LNHDA; CDR2 reads SQIVND (reference sequence). The CDR3 has 18 amino acids. J was trimmed by 5 bases and V by 5 bases; bases with no gene match: 15. CDR3 coding DNA: TGTGCCAGTAGTCTAGGACTTGACCGGGACAGTAATAATTCACCCCTCCACTTT. This gives the protein CASSLGLDRDSNNSPLHF.

The rearrangement joins TRBV6-1 to TRBJ2-6, with D unresolved. The germline V gene encodes CDR1 MNHNS and CDR2 SASEGT. Between the trimmed V and J ends, which lost 4 bases and 0 bases, there was a span of 13 bases. The CDR3 has 17 amino acids. CDR3 sequence reads: CASSGTYSRSGANVLTF. CDR3 sequence (DNA): TGTGCCAGCAGTGGGACGTACTCACGCTCTGGGGCCAACGTCCTGACTTTC.

The chain carries TRBV29-1 and TRBJ1-2; D gene unclear. There are 13 residues in the CDR3. Germline CDR1 and CDR2: SQVTM and ANQGSEA. With 5 bases removed from V and 0 bases from J, the gap between germline ends came to 10 bases. Here the CDR3 DNA reads TGCAGCGTTTCGGGTAGAGCTAACTATGGCTACACCTTC. It specifies CSVSGRANYGYTF.

The chain links TRBV7-7 to TRBJ2-3, with D perhaps TRBD1 (6 bases). The germline V and J ends were trimmed by 5 bases and 2 bases, with 11 bases remaining between them. The CDR3 has 14 residues. Germline-derived CDR1 and CDR2 are SSHAT and FNYEAQ (reference sequence). CDR3 protein: CASSRGQPTDTQYF. The CDR3 DNA sequence: TGTGCCAGCAGCCGCGGACAGCCCACAGATACGCAGTATTTT.

V gene TRBV7-6 combines with J gene TRBJ2-7; 11 positions match TRBD1. The J segment lost 5 bases and the V segment lost 1 base, leaving 4 bases of the junction unmatched. The CDR3 sequence is 15 residues long. Germline V CDR1 and CDR2: SGHVS, FNYEAQ. The CDR3 region has the DNA TGTGCCAGCAGCTTAGGGACAGGGGGCGGTGACGAGCAGTACTTC. Translated, it gives CASSLGTGGGDEQYF.

This clone was detected only a few times. The gene calls are TRBV5-4 and TRBJ1-2; D is unresolved. From germline, CDR1 is SGHNT and CDR2 YYREEE (reference sequence). Trimming cost V 3 bases and J 3 bases, with 18 bases left between them. There are 16 residues in the CDR3. In nucleotides, the CDR3 is TGTGCCAGCAGCTCGCTGCCTAGGACGGACCACTATGGCTACACCTTC. Translation gives CASSSLPRTDHYGYTF.

J is TRBJ2-6 and V is TRBV27; TRBD1 agrees at 7 bases. Germline values: CDR1 MNHEY, CDR2 SMNVEV (reference sequence). V shed 5 bases and J 3 bases; nucleotides not matched to a gene: 10. CDR3 length: 17 amino acids. The CDR3 reads CASSPQQGRGGANVLTF. The CDR3 bases are TGTGCCAGCAGTCCCCAACAGGGGCGAGGTGGGGCCAACGTCCTGACTTTC.

The chain carries TRBV7-2 and TRBJ2-7; D is ambiguous. The CDR3 runs 16 residues. Deletions cut 4 bases from V and 0 bases from J, with 16 bases between. Germline V gives CDR1 SGHTA, CDR2 FQGNSA. In nucleotides, the CDR3 is TGTGCCAGCAGCTCCTTTCTCTGGGCGGCCTCCTACGAGCAGTACTTC. It translates to CASSSFLWAASYEQYF. Full variable domain (rest looked up from reference TRBV7-2 and TRBJ2-7): GAGVSQSPSNKVTEKGKDVELRCDPISGHTALYWYRQSLGQGLEFLIYFQGNSAPDKSGLPSDRFSAERTGGSVSTLTIQRTQQEDSAVYLCASSSFLWAASYEQYFGPGTRLTVT.

The chain is built from TRBV7-2 and TRBJ2-3; weak D call: TRBD2 (6 bases). Germline loops: CDR1 SGHTA, CDR2 FQGNSA. CDR3 length equals 16 residues. V lost 5 bases to trimming and J lost 3 bases, with 18 bases between them. CDR3 residues: CASSPPDSGRTDTQYF. As DNA, the CDR3 is TGTGCCAGCAGCCCACCCGATAGCGGTAGAACAGATACGCAGTATTTT.

This rearrangement joins TRBV7-9 to TRBJ2-6, with D perhaps assigned TRBD1 or TRBD2 (6 bases each). CDR3 length: 14 amino acids. With 5 bases removed from V and 4 bases from J, the gap between germline ends came to 9 bases. Germline V CDR1 and CDR2: SEHNR, FQNEAQ (reference sequence). The CDR3 is CASSRGPGANVLTF. In nucleotides, the CDR3 is TGTGCCAGCAGCCGGGGGCCCGGGGCCAACGTCCTGACTTTC.